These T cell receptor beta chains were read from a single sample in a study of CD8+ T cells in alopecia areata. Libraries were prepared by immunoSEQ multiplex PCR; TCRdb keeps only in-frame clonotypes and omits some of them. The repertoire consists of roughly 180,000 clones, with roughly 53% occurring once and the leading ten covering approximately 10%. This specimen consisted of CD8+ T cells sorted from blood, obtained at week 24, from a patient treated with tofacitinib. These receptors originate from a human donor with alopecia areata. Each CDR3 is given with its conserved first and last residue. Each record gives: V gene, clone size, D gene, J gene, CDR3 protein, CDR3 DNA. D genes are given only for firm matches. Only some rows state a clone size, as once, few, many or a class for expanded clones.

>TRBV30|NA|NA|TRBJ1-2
CAWCTSVNYGYTF
TGTGCCTGGTGTACCAGCGTTAACTATGGCTACACCTTC
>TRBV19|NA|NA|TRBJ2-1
CASSITGTNEQFF
TGTGCCAGTAGTATCACGGGTACCAATGAGCAGTTCTTC
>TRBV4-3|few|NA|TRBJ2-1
CASSQDYTYNEQFF
TGCGCCAGCAGCCAAGATTATACGTACAATGAGCAGTTCTTC
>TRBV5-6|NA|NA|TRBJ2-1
CAGSGGGLYNEQFF
TGTGCCGGTAGCGGCGGGGGCCTCTACAATGAGCAGTTCTTC
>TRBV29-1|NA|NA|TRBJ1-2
CSVEEAAAHGYTF
TGCAGCGTTGAGGAGGCGGCAGCGCATGGCTACACCTTC
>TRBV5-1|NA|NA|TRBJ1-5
CASTRTPDTEPYSNQPQHF
TGCGCCAGCACTCGGACACCCGATACCGAGCCCTATAGCAATCAGCCCCAGCATTTT
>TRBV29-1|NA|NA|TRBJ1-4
CSVDTGTDEKLFF
TGCAGCGTCGATACCGGGACTGACGAAAAACTGTTTTTT
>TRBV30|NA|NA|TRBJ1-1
CAWKKNTEAFF
TGTGCCTGGAAAAAGAACACTGAAGCTTTCTTT
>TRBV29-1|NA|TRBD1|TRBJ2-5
CSVEDLRDRVTETQYF
TGCAGCGTTGAAGATCTGAGGGACAGGGTGACAGAGACCCAGTACTTC
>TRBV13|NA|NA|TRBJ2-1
CASSSPPTGSYNEQFF
TGTGCCAGCAGCTCCCCCCCCACGGGTTCCTACAATGAGCAGTTCTTC
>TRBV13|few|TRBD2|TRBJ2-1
CASSDPLAGGNNEQFF
TGTGCCAGCAGCGACCCACTAGCGGGGGGGAACAATGAGCAGTTCTTC
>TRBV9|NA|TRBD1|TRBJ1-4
CASSEDRGRNFEKLFF
TGTGCCAGCAGCGAGGACAGGGGCCGCAATTTTGAAAAACTGTTTTTT